These 28 T cell receptor beta chains originate from one sample sequenced in a study of shared clonotypes between healthy human individuals. Terminally differentiated effector memory CD45RA+ cells were left out of the naive CD8 fraction, which was CD45RO-negative and positively selected for CCR7. This table comes from immunoSEQ multiplex PCR, and its TCRdb copy is limited to in-frame clones, with some not included. The sample lists more than 2 million clones, just under 95% occurring once. The sequencing input was naive CD8+ T cells sorted from blood. These receptor sequences come from a man aged 18 to 29 in good health.

V usage is TRBV6-1 and J usage is TRBJ2-7; the D gene is possibly TRBD1 (6 bases). This CDR3 has 15 residues. Looked up from germline, CDR1 is MNHNS and CDR2 is SASEGT. V gave up 5 bases and J gave up 1 base, with 15 bases separating them. This CDR3 is CASSRPATGSYEQYF. The DNA of the CDR3 is TGTGCCAGCAGTAGGCCAGCGACAGGTTCCTACGAGCAGTACTTC.

The V call is TRBV7-2, the J call TRBJ2-4; TRBD1 aligns across 7 bases. With 1 base clipped from V and 7 bases from J, the junction kept 1 base outside the gene matches. The CDR3 runs to 13 residues. Looked up from germline, CDR1 is SGHTA and CDR2 is FQGNSA. The CDR3 here is CASSLEGQNIQYF. The CDR3 bases are TGTGCCAGCAGCTTAGAGGGACAGAACATTCAGTACTTC.

This rearrangement joins TRBV4-3 to TRBJ2-5; the match to TRBD1 covers 7 bases. Germline assignment: CDR1 LGHNA and CDR2 YSLEER. The CDR3 runs to 15 residues. The ends lost 2 bases at V and 5 bases at J; junction bases unmatched: 8. This chain's CDR3 is CASSQLTGALETQYF. The DNA of the CDR3 is TGCGCCAGCAGCCAACTAACAGGGGCCTTGGAGACCCAGTACTTC.

CDR3 sequence (DNA): TGTGCCAGCAGCCAAGATCGCGGAGGAGATGAAAAACTGTTTTTT. This encodes CASSQDRGGDEKLFF. The chain recombines TRBV4-2 with TRBJ1-4; D gene uncertain. The germline gives CDR1 LGHNA, CDR2 YNFKEQ. V lost 0 bases, J lost 6 bases, and 11 bases lay in between. CDR3 size: 15 residues.

As DNA, the CDR3 is TGCGCCAGCAGCGGCGGGACACTGAACACTGAAGCTTTCTTT. It is translated as CASSGGTLNTEAFF. The V call is TRBV5-1, the J call TRBJ1-1; D is perhaps TRBD1 (6 bases). The length of the CDR3 is 14 residues. Germline V gene sequence: CDR1 SGHRS, CDR2 YFSETQ. The V gene lost 4 bases and the J gene lost 0 bases, with 10 bases spanning the gap.

The chain links TRBV5-6 to TRBJ1-1; no firm D call. The CDR3 sequence is 13 residues long. Germline CDR1 and CDR2: SGHDT and YYEEEE. Trimming removed 0 bases at V and 7 bases at J, with 10 bases between. The CDR3 DNA is TGTGCCAGCAGCTTGGGTATAGGCTTTGAAGCTTTCTTT. It is translated as CASSLGIGFEAFF.

This clone was recorded only once. V usage is TRBV9 and J usage is TRBJ2-5; D ambiguous. V dropped 2 bases and J dropped 2 bases, with 10 bases sitting between them. The CDR3 contains 14 residues. Germline V gene sequence: CDR1 SGDLS, CDR2 YYNGEE. CDR3 DNA sequence: TGTGCCAGCAGCGTGGGATCTCTACAAGAGACCCAGTACTTC. This translates into CASSVGSLQETQYF.

This chain uses TRBV5-6 with TRBJ1-4; D gene ambiguous. The ends were cut back, 4 bases at V and 4 bases at J, with 14 bases in the middle. Germline CDR1 SGHDT, CDR2 YYEEEE. The CDR3 consists of 15 residues. CDR3 loop: CASSDHQDINEKLFF. The CDR3 bases are TGTGCCAGCAGCGACCACCAAGACATTAATGAAAAACTGTTTTTT.

Points on this clone: Other DNA sequences within the sample encode an identical CDR3. The chain carries TRBV7-9 and TRBJ2-5; D unclear. Looked up from germline, CDR1 is SEHNR and CDR2 is FQNEAQ (reference sequence). The CDR3 contains 14 residues. The ends were cut back, 2 bases at V and 2 bases at J, with 9 bases in the middle. This CDR3 reads CASSLPDSQETQYF. The DNA for the CDR3 is TGTGCCAGCAGCTTACCCGACTCTCAAGAGACCCAGTACTTC. Together with reference TRBV7-9 and TRBJ2-5, the CDR3 gives the full variable domain: DTGVSQNPRHKITKRGQNVTFRCDPISEHNRLYWYRQTLGQGPEFLTYFQNEAQLEKSRLLSDRFSAERPKGSFSTLEIQRTEQGDSAMYLCASSLPDSQETQYFGPGTRLLVL.

This chain links TRBV10-3 with TRBJ2-1; TRBD1 matches at 9 bases. This CDR3 spans 16 amino acids. V dropped 2 bases and J dropped 6; count of bases not matched to a gene: 8. The V gene's germline CDR1 is ENHRY and CDR2 SYGVKD. The CDR3 sequence: CAISEGDRVRSNEQFF. The DNA of the CDR3 is TGTGCCATCAGTGAGGGGGACAGGGTGAGGAGCAATGAGCAGTTCTTC.

The chain joins TRBV2 to TRBJ2-2; D not resolved. With 7 bases removed from V and 1 base from J, the gap between germline ends came to 10 bases. The CDR3 contains 14 residues. Germline CDR1 is SNHLY and CDR2 is FYNNEI. CDR3 sequence reads: CASISAENTGELFF. CDR3 nucleotide sequence: TGTGCCAGCATTTCGGCCGAGAACACCGGGGAGCTGTTTTTT.

The sample holds one count of this clone. The V call is TRBV5-4, the J call TRBJ2-7; possible D gene TRBD2, 5 bases. V lost 1 base and J 3 bases, leaving 11 bases between the germline ends. The germline V gene has CDR1 SGHNT and CDR2 YYREEE (reference sequence). The CDR3 has 14 residues. The chain's CDR3 is CASSLRGLNYEQYF. The CDR3 DNA reads TGTGCCAGCAGCTTGCGAGGACTCAACTACGAGCAGTACTTC.

V and J are TRBV5-4 and TRBJ2-1; TRBD2 agrees at 11 bases. Germline V gene lookup returns CDR1 SGHNT and CDR2 YYREEE (reference sequence). The CDR3 totals 15 residues. The ends lost 1 base at V and 5 bases at J; junction bases unmatched: 2. The CDR3 DNA reads as TGTGCCAGCAGCTTGACTAGCGGGAGCCACAATGAGCAGTTCTTC. It yields the protein CASSLTSGSHNEQFF. Full variable domain (rest looked up from reference TRBV5-4 and TRBJ2-1): ETGVTQSPTHLIKTRGQQVTLRCSSQSGHNTVSWYQQALGQGPQFIFQYYREEENGRGNFPPRFSGLQFPNYSSELNVNALELDDSALYLCASSLTSGSHNEQFFGPGTRLTVL.

As concerns this clone: The sample carries other DNA sequences with the same CDR3. V and J are TRBV11-2 and TRBJ2-7, with a tentative D call TRBD2 (5 bases). The germline V and J ends were trimmed by 4 bases and 0 bases, with 7 bases remaining between them. The CDR3 has 13 residues. The germline V gene has CDR1 SGHAT and CDR2 FQNNGV. The CDR3 DNA is TGTGCCAGCAGCTGGACTTCCTCCTACGAGCAGTACTTC. This translates into CASSWTSSYEQYF. The full variable domain, its missing parts supplied by reference TRBV11-2 and TRBJ2-7, is EAGVAQSPRYKIIEKRQSVAFWCNPISGHATLYWYQQILGQGPKLLIQFQNNGVVDDSQLPKDRFSAERLKGVDSTLKIQPAKLEDSAVYLCASSWTSSYEQYFGPGTRLTVT.

The chain employs TRBV13 and TRBJ1-6; D might be TRBD1 (5 bases). Germline-derived CDR1 and CDR2 are PRHDT and FYEKMQ (reference sequence). CDR3 size: 16 residues. V lost 1 base and J lost 8, with 15 bases in between. The DNA of the CDR3 is TGTGCCAGCAGCTTAGTTACTACAGGACCGTATTCACCCCTCCACTTT. It codes for CASSLVTTGPYSPLHF. The whole variable domain, remainder taken from reference TRBV13 and TRBJ1-6, is AAGVIQSPRHLIKEKRETATLKCYPIPRHDTVYWYQQGPGQDPQFLISFYEKMQSDKGSIPDRFSAQQFSDYHSELNMSSLELGDSALYFCASSLVTTGPYSPLHFGNGTRLTVT.

This chain links TRBV27 with TRBJ2-3, with a possible D match to TRBD1 (6 bases). Trimming stripped 7 bases from V and 2 bases from J, with 16 bases between. Germline V lookup: CDR1 MNHEY, CDR2 SMNVEV (reference sequence). The CDR3 extends over 15 amino acids. The CDR3: CASNMGTPNTDTQYF. DNA for the CDR3: TGTGCCAGCAATATGGGGACACCGAACACAGATACGCAGTATTTT.

V gene TRBV30 combines with J gene TRBJ2-6, with D unresolved. CDR3 length: 13 residues. In germline, CDR1 is GTSNPN, CDR2 SVGIG (reference sequence). With 3 bases removed from V and 1 base from J, the gap between germline ends came to 4 bases. The CDR3 DNA sequence: TGTGCCTGGAGCAATTCTGGGGCCAACGTCCTGACTTTC. Protein: CAWSNSGANVLTF.

This clone was recorded once. The gene calls are TRBV10-1 and TRBJ1-1; tentatively, D is TRBD1 (6 bases). Germline V gene lookup returns CDR1 WNHNN and CDR2 SYGVQD (reference sequence). The CDR3 has 14 residues. The germline V and J ends were trimmed by 5 bases and 8 bases, with 18 bases remaining between them. This CDR3 reads CASSSQGIGREAFF. The CDR3, as DNA: TGCGCCAGCAGTTCTCAGGGGATCGGTCGGGAAGCTTTCTTT.

The gene calls are TRBV27 and TRBJ2-1, with D perhaps TRBD1 or TRBD2 (6 bases each). The CDR3 consists of 12 residues. Germline values: CDR1 MNHEY, CDR2 SMNVEV (reference sequence). V lost 6 bases and J lost 10, with 13 bases in between. Here the CDR3 reads CASSNEGGEQFF. As DNA, the CDR3 is TGTGCCAGCAGCAACGAGGGGGGCGAGCAGTTCTTC.

The chain uses TRBV5-1 and TRBJ2-7; possible D gene TRBD1, 6 bases. Germline CDR1 reads SGHRS; CDR2 reads YFSETQ. V shed 3 bases and J shed 3 bases, with 10 bases lying between them. The length of the CDR3 is 13 residues. For the CDR3, the DNA is TGCGCCAGCAGCTATCTGGACAGCTACGAGCAGTACTTC. Encoded protein: CASSYLDSYEQYF.

The chain is built from TRBV6-1 and TRBJ1-2; D is unresolved. V was clipped by 1 base and J by 14 bases, with 8 bases between them. This CDR3 has 10 amino acids. The germline V gene encodes CDR1 MNHNS and CDR2 SASEGT. Here the CDR3 reads CASSEDRYTF. Written as DNA, the CDR3 is TGTGCCAGCAGTGAAGATCGATATACCTTC.

On this clone itself: One junction end does not reproduce the germline sequence, and a read error may be involved. The chain links TRBV9 to TRBJ2-3; 7 nucleotides align to TRBD2. CDR3 length equals 13 residues. Germline CDR1 and CDR2: SGDLS and YYNGEE. The CDR3 here is CASSGWDADTQYF. For the CDR3, the DNA is TGTGCCAGTAGCGGGTGGGATGCAGATACGCAGTATTTT.

Remarks on this clone: This same CDR3 is encoded by further DNA sequences in the sample. The chain joins TRBV5-5 to TRBJ2-7, with D unclear. V lost 1 base to trimming and J lost 3 bases, with 8 bases between them. The CDR3 consists of 13 residues. Germline CDR1 SGHKS, CDR2 YYEKEE (reference sequence). CDR3: CASSLRQSYEQYF. In DNA, the CDR3 is TGTGCCAGCAGCTTGAGGCAGAGCTACGAGCAGTACTTC.

The chain uses TRBV7-9 and TRBJ1-6; D is ambiguous. Germline CDR1 SEHNR, CDR2 FQNEAQ (reference sequence). The V end lost 4 bases, the J end lost 7 bases, and 5 bases lay between the germline ends. This CDR3 region has 12 residues. This CDR3 reads CASSSTNSPLHF. CDR3 sequence (DNA): TGTGCCAGCAGCTCAACGAATTCACCCCTCCACTTT.

This clone was observed a single time. This chain links TRBV5-6 with TRBJ2-1; possible D gene TRBD2, 5 bases. From germline, CDR1 is SGHDT and CDR2 YYEEEE. V lost 4 bases and J 2 bases, leaving 13 bases between the germline ends. The CDR3 extends over 15 amino acids. The CDR3 DNA reads as TGTGCCAGCAGCGATACGAGCGGCACCTACAATGAGCAGTTCTTC. Translating gives CASSDTSGTYNEQFF.

The chain recombines TRBV30 with TRBJ2-7; D is possibly TRBD1 or TRBD2 (5 bases each). Germline assignment: CDR1 GTSNPN and CDR2 SVGIG (reference sequence). Trimming removed 4 bases from V and 1 base from J, with 11 bases in between. This CDR3 is built from 13 residues. The CDR3 DNA reads TGTGCCTGGATGGGGGATTTGTCCTACGAGCAGTACTTC. Amino acids: CAWMGDLSYEQYF.

V is TRBV7-3 and J is TRBJ2-6; D might be TRBD2 (5 bases). CDR3 length: 15 amino acids. V lost 2 bases and J lost 2, with 7 bases in between. Per the germline V gene, CDR1 is SGHTA and CDR2 is FQGTGA. The CDR3, as DNA: TGTGCCAGCAGCTTAGCACTAGCTGGGGCCAACGTCCTGACTTTC. It encodes CASSLALAGANVLTF.

This chain connects TRBV29-1 to TRBJ2-5; 10 bases align to TRBD1. V lost 4 bases and J lost 4; bases outside the gene matches: 3. The CDR3 covers 13 residues. CDR1 is SQVTM, CDR2 ANQGSEA, per germline. This CDR3 is CSVGTGGPETQYF. CDR3 DNA: TGCAGCGTTGGGACAGGGGGGCCAGAGACCCAGTACTTC.